A single T cell receptor (beta chain) is shown here with its context. The data stem from a study of blood T cell repertoires in COVID-19. On the study more broadly: From the United States, Italy and Spain came samples of acute and convalescent COVID-19. The analysed material was cDNA or gDNA that came from T cells, B-cell-depleted T cells, or PBMCs.

Per the study methods: Scientists estimated how many nucleated cells there were by amplifying reference gene primers. Sequencing used immunoSEQ multiplex PCR; TCRdb keeps in-frame clones, though not all of them. V and J calls and clone size are given by that table; D and trimming were obtained from the DNA. The sample yields about 60,000 clones, 70% to 80% seen once. The V end lost 1 base, the J end lost 8 bases, and 11 bases lay between the germline ends. Germline CDR1 LGHDT, CDR2 YNNKEL (reference sequence). This CDR3 has 13 residues. The V gene is TRBV3-1 (or the pseudogene TRBV3-2), the J gene TRBJ1-2; the D is unclear. Sequencing input: peripheral blood. This TCR came from a man aged 50-60 years with active or convalescent COVID-19. The CDR3: CASSQVAINGYTF. As DNA, the CDR3 is TGTGCCAGCAGCCAAGTAGCGATTAACGGCTACACCTTC.